The entry below describes one TCR beta chain. The target antigen is unknown. The record originates from a study of T cells in Graves' hyperthyroidism and ophthalmopathy. Study-wide findings and caveats: The majority of expanded thyroid clonotypes above 0.001 also appeared in blood.

The germline V gene has CDR1 MDHEN and CDR2 SYDVKM. V lost 7 bases to trimming and J lost 7 bases; unmatched junction nucleotides: 10. The CDR3 covers 14 residues. The CDR3 regions of TCR beta were amplified from RNA transcripts. When the TCR CDR3 underwent first-round RT-PCR, the HTBI primer set was used. TCRdb independently ran MiXCR on the multiplex PCR reads; one entry per CDR3 protein. The table includes some 180,000 distinct CDR3 sequences, 15% to 20% detected once. This rearrangement joins TRBV28 to TRBJ1-5; TRBD1 matches at 7 bases. Material: blood. This receptor was obtained from a woman between 45 and 65 years old with Graves' hyperthyroidism. For the CDR3, the DNA is TGTGCCAGCACCCCTGGACAGGTCAGCCAGCCCCAGCATTTT. Protein: CASTPGQVSQPQHF.